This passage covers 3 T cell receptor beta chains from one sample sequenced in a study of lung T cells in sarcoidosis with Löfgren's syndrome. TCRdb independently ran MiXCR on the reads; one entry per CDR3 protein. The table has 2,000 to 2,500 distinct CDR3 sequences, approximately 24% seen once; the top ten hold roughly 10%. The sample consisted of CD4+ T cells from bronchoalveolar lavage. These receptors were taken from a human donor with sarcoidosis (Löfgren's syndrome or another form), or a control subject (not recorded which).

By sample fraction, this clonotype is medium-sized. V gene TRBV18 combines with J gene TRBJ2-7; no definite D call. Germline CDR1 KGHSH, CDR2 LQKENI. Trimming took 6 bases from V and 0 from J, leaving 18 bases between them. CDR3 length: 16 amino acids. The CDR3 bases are TGTGCCAGCTCCCCTGCAGGTAGTACGGTCTCCTACGAGCAGTACTTC. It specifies CASSPAGSTVSYEQYF. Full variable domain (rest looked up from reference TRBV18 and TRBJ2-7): NAGVMQNPRHLVRRRGQEARLRCSPMKGHSHVYWYRQLPEEGLKFMVYLQKENIIDESGMPKERFSAEFPKEGPSILRIQQVVRGDSAAYFCASSPAGSTVSYEQYFGPGTRLTVT.

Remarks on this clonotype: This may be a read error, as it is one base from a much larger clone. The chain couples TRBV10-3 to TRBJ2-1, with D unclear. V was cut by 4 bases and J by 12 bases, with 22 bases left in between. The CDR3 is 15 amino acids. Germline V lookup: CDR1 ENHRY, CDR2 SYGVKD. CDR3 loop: CAISGTGPGVDGQFF. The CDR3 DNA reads TGTGCCATCAGTGGGACCGGGCCTGGCGTCGATGGGCAGTTCTTC.

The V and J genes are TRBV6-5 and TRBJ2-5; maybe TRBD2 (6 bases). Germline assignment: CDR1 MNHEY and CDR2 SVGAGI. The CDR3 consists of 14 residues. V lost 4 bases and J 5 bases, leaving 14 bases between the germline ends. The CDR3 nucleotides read TGTGCCAGCAGTTCCGACGGGACTTGTGAGACCCAGTACTTC. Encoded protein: CASSSDGTCETQYF.